This T cell receptor beta chain originates from a study of cytomegalovirus exposure and HLA in healthy donors. PCR used 60 Vbeta primers and 13 Jbeta primers. Using immunoSEQ multiplex PCR, the repertoire was profiled, and TCRdb retains in-frame clones only, with some absent. In the table there are 160,000 or so clones, around 82% of which are singletons. About this clone: As yet, its antigen is unknown.

The ends lost 6 bases at V and 4 bases at J; junction bases unmatched: 10. The CDR3 runs to 15 residues. Germline loops: CDR1 SGHTA, CDR2 FQGNSA. Points from the study as a whole: In a later analysis, DRB1 alleles had the most associated TCRs; HLA-C alleles the fewest. Three chains linked to CMV were shown in vitro to be specific for CMV antigens. Cytomegalovirus status was reportedly diagnosed by the classifier with high sensitivity and specificity.

This cohort consisted of healthy bone marrow donors. This sequence joins TRBV7-2 and TRBJ1-2; 8 positions match TRBD1. The sequencing input was PBMCs. This TCR was recovered from a man aged 25 to 40 in good health and CMV-seronegative. The CDR3 protein is CASSPVGQAPYGYTF. The DNA for the CDR3 is TGTGCCAGCAGTCCCGTGGGACAGGCCCCCTATGGCTACACCTTC. The variable domain in full, completed from reference TRBV7-2 and TRBJ1-2, reads GAGVSQSPSNKVTEKGKDVELRCDPISGHTALYWYRQSLGQGLEFLIYFQGNSAPDKSGLPSDRFSAERTGGSVSTLTIQRTQQEDSAVYLCASSPVGQAPYGYTFGSGTRLTVV.